A single sample gave rise to the 6 T cell receptor beta chains below, sequenced in a study of lymphopenia after photon versus proton radiotherapy. Libraries were prepared by immunoSEQ multiplex PCR; TCRdb keeps only in-frame clonotypes and omits some of them. The sample has about 22,000 clones, about 89% seen once. Sequenced material: peripheral blood, taken from a patient treated with proton-based radiotherapy. The receptor source for this set is an elderly man with esophageal cancer.

The chain recombines TRBV29-1 with TRBJ1-1; 8 bases line up with TRBD1. Germline loops: CDR1 SQVTM, CDR2 ANQGSEA. This CDR3 has 14 residues. Trimming cost V 3 bases and J 4 bases; bases outside gene matches: 7. The CDR3 here is CSVELTGAGTEAFF. CDR3 bases: TGCAGCGTTGAGCTGACAGGGGCCGGCACTGAAGCTTTCTTT.

The chain is built from TRBV29-1 and TRBJ2-2; D might be TRBD1 or TRBD2, each matching 5 bases. There are 14 residues in the CDR3. Germline lookup yields CDR1 SQVTM and CDR2 ANQGSEA. V lost 3 bases to trimming and J lost 1 base, with 9 bases between them. CDR3 DNA sequence: TGCAGCGTTGAGAGGGGTTGGAACACCGGGGAGCTGTTTTTT. Residues: CSVERGWNTGELFF.

The chain's CDR3 is CASSLFSVNTEAFF. The DNA of the CDR3 is TGCGCCAGCAGCTTGTTTTCAGTGAACACTGAAGCTTTCTTT. The chain is built from TRBV5-1 and TRBJ1-1; no clear D gene. Trimming cost V 1 base and J 0 bases, with 7 bases left between them. CDR1 and CDR2 from the germline V gene are SGHRS and YFSETQ. CDR3 size: 14 residues.

This chain links TRBV5-1 with TRBJ2-1; 8 bases are a match to TRBD1. The germline gives CDR1 SGHRS, CDR2 YFSETQ. The CDR3 spans 16 residues. The junction had 2 bases not matched to a gene; V was cut back by 0 bases and J by 0 bases. The CDR3 bases are TGCGCCAGCAGCTTGGTTGGGACAGGCTCCTACAATGAGCAGTTCTTC. Residues: CASSLVGTGSYNEQFF.

The V call is TRBV5-1, the J call TRBJ1-2; TRBD1 matches 9 bases. CDR1 is SGHRS, CDR2 YFSETQ, per germline. The CDR3 has 17 residues. V was clipped by 3 bases and J by 2 bases; unmatched bases: 11. The CDR3, as DNA: TGCGCCAGCAGCTGGGGACAGGGAGTCCAAGCGAACTATGGCTACACCTTC. It yields the protein CASSWGQGVQANYGYTF.

The chain is built from TRBV30 and TRBJ1-3; D possibly corresponds to TRBD1 (6 bases). CDR1 GTSNPN and CDR2 SVGIG come from the germline V gene (reference sequence). The length of the CDR3 is 16 residues. V lost 3 bases and J 3 bases, leaving 18 bases between the germline ends. The CDR3 is CAWRGGRRVYGNTIYF. In nucleotides, the CDR3 is TGTGCCTGGAGAGGGGGGCGGAGAGTATATGGAAACACCATATATTTT.